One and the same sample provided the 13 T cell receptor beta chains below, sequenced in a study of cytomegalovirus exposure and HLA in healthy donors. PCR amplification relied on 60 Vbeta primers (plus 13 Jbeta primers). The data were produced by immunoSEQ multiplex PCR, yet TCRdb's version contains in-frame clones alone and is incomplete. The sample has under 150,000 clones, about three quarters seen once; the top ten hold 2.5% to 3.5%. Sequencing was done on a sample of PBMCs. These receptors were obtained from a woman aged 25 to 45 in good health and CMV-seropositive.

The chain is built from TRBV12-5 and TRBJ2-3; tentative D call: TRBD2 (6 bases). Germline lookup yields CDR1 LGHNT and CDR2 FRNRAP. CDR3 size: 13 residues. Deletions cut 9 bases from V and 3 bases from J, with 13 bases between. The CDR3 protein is CASRRGGTDTQYF. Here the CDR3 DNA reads TGTGCTAGCCGGAGGGGTGGGACAGATACGCAGTATTTT.

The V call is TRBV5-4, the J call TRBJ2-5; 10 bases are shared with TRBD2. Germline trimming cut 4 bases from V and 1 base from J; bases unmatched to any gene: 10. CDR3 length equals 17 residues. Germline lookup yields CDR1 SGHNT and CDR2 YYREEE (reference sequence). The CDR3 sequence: CASSPALAGARQETQYF. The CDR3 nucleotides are TGTGCCAGCAGCCCGGCCCTAGCGGGGGCCCGCCAAGAGACCCAGTACTTC.

CDR3: CASSSTRGYEQYF. In DNA, the CDR3 is TGTGCCAGCAGCTCTACCAGGGGTTACGAGCAGTACTTC. The V call is TRBV5-6, the J call TRBJ2-7; tentatively, D is TRBD1 (6 bases). From germline, CDR1 is SGHDT and CDR2 YYEEEE. Trimming took off 3 bases at V and 4 bases at J, with 11 bases between the two ends. This CDR3 is built from 13 residues.

Here the CDR3 reads CATSRRDRGRETQYF. The CDR3 nucleotides are TGTGCCACCAGCAGGCGGGACAGGGGGCGGGAGACCCAGTACTTC. The genes are TRBV15 and TRBJ2-5, with TRBD1 matching 12 bases. This CDR3 comprises 15 residues. CDR1 LNHNV and CDR2 YYDKDF come from the germline V gene (reference sequence). After removal of 3 bases from V and 5 bases from J, the junction contained 4 bases not matched to a gene.

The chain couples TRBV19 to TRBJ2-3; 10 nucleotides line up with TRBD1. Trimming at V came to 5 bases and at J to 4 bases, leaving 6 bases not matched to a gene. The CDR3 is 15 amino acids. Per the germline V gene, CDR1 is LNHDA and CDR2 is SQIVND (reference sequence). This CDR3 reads CASSFRDRGPDTQYF. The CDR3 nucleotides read TGTGCCAGTAGTTTCCGGGACAGGGGCCCAGATACGCAGTATTTT.

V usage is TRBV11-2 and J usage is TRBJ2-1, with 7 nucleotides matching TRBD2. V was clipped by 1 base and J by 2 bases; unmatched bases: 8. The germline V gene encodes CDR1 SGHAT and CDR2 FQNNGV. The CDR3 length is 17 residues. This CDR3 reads CASSLGAGTMTYNEQFF. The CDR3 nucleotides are TGTGCCAGCAGCTTAGGGGCCGGGACTATGACCTACAATGAGCAGTTCTTC.

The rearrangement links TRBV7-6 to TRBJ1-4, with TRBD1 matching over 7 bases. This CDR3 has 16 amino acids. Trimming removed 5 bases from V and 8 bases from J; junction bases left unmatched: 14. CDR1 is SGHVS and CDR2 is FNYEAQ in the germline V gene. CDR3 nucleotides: TGTGCCAGCAGCGCAAATGACAGGGACCGAGGGGAAAAACTGTTTTTT. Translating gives CASSANDRDRGEKLFF.

CDR3 coding DNA: TGTGCCAGCAGCTTAATTGGTGACAGGGGTGAGACCCAGTACTTC. Translated, it gives CASSLIGDRGETQYF. The chain has TRBV7-7 and TRBJ2-5, with 8 bases aligning to TRBD1. V shed 2 bases, J shed 5 bases, and the junction held 7 bases outside the gene matches. This CDR3 contains 15 residues. Germline CDR1 and CDR2: SSHAT and FNYEAQ (reference sequence). The full variable domain, completed using reference TRBV7-7 and TRBJ2-5, is GAGVSQSPRYKVTKRGQDVTLRCDPISSHATLYWYQQALGQGPEFLTYFNYEAQPDKSGLPSDRFSAERPEGSISTLTIQRTEQRDSAMYRCASSLIGDRGETQYFGPGTRLLVL.

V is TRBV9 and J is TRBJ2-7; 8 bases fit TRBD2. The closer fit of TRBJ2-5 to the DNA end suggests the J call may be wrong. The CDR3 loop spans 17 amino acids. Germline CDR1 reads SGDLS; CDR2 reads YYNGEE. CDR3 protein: CASSVGASGGLQETQYF. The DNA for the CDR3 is TGTGCCAGCAGCGTAGGAGCAAGCGGGGGCCTCCAAGAGACCCAGTACTTC.

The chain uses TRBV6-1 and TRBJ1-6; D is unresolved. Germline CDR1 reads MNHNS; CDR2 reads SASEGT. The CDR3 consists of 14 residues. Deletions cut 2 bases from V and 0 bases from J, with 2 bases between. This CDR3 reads CASSEHSYNSPLHF. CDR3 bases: TGTGCCAGCAGTGAACACTCCTATAATTCACCCCTCCACTTT.

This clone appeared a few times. The CDR3 is CASSMDRPNTEAFF. For the CDR3, the DNA is TGTGCCAGCAGTATGGACAGACCGAACACTGAAGCTTTCTTT. This chain connects TRBV6-6 to TRBJ1-1, with TRBD1 as a possible D gene (6 bases). The CDR3 sequence is 14 residues long. CDR1 and CDR2 from the germline V gene are MNHNY and SVGAGI (reference sequence). The V and J ends lost 5 bases and 1 base respectively, with 11 bases between them.

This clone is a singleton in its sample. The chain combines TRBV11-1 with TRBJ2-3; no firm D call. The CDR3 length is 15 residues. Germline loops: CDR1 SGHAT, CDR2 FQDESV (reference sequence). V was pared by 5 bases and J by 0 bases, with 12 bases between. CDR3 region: CASSQQSYSTDTQYF. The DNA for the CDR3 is TGTGCCAGCAGCCAACAGTCGTATAGCACAGATACGCAGTATTTT.

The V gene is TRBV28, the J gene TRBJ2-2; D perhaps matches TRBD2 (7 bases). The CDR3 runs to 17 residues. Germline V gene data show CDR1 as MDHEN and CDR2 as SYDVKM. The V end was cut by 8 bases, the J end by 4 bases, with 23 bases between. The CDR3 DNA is TGTGCCAGCCGACGAAATTGGGGGGGGGCCGGCACCGGGGAGCTGTTTTTT. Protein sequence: CASRRNWGGAGTGELFF.